This T cell receptor beta chain comes out of a study of human thymus T cells. Thymic samples were excised during corrective heart operations. Among the donors, all were healthy Finnish infants having corrective surgery for congenital heart defects. The CDR3 is 15 amino acids. Trimming stripped 7 bases from V and 4 bases from J, with 16 bases between. CDR1 MDHEN and CDR2 SYDVKM come from the germline V gene. Study findings and constraints: Both thymic and peripheral blood repertoires showed apparently biased V and J usage. In unrelated individuals, thymic repertoires overlapped highly, according to related research.

About this clone: Its antigen is undetermined.

Sequencing used immunoSEQ multiplex PCR; TCRdb keeps in-frame clones, though not all of them. The table has some 130,000 clones, around 94% seen once. The V gene is TRBV28, the J gene TRBJ2-2; D gene ambiguous. The TCR originated in a boy less than two years old with a congenital heart defect but otherwise immunologically healthy. Material: thymus tissue. The CDR3 loop is CASTTLPAITGELFF. The CDR3 bases are TGTGCCAGCACTACTCTTCCGGCGATCACCGGGGAGCTGTTTTTT. Full variable domain (missing parts from reference TRBV28 and TRBJ2-2): DVKVTQSSRYLVKRTGEKVFLECVQDMDHENMFWYRQDPGLGLRLIYFSYDVKMKEKGDIPEGYSVSREKKERFSLILESASTNQTSMYLCASTTLPAITGELFFGEGSRLTVL.